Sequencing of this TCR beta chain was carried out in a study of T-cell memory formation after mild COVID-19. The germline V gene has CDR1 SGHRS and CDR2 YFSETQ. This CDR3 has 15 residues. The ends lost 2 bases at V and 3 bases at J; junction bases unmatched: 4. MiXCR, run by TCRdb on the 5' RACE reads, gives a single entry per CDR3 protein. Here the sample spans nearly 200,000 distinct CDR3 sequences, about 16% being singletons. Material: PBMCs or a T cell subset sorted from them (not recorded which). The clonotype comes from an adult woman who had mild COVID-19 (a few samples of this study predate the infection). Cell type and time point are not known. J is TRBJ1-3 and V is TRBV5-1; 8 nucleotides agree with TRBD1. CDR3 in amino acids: CASSFAGGGGNTIYF. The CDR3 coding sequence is TGCGCCAGCAGCTTCGCAGGGGGCGGTGGAAACACCATATATTTT.